Here is one T cell receptor beta chain with its context. These data are taken from a study of blood T cell repertoires in COVID-19. Across the study: Sites across the United States, Italy and Spain contributed samples from acute and convalescent COVID-19.

Clinical history reported by participants formed the basis on which cohorts were assigned. V lost 4 bases to trimming and J lost 4 bases, with 18 bases between them. This CDR3 has 15 amino acids. CDR1 and CDR2 (germline): SGHRS, YFSETQ. Original analysis: Amplified reference gene primers provided the basis for estimating nucleated cell counts. The protocol was immunoSEQ multiplex PCR, while the TCRdb copy is restricted to in-frame clones and leaves out a portion. The V and J calls and the clone size are those of that table, but D and trimming were determined from the DNA. The sample records approximately 210,000 clones, approximately 84% being singletons.

V usage is TRBV5-1 and J usage is TRBJ2-7, with a tentative D call TRBD1 (6 bases). The sequenced sample was PBMCs or T cells enriched from blood (not recorded which). The clonotype comes from a man aged 40-49 years who had recovered from COVID-19. The CDR3 coding sequence is TGCGCCAGCAGCACCCAAGGGGGAAAGACTTACGAGCAGTACTTC. Its translation: CASSTQGGKTYEQYF.